Given below is one T cell receptor beta chain in context. There are many counts of this clonotype. Its cognate antigen has yet to be identified. Per-nucleotide qualities are absent, and no much larger clonotype sits a single base away. The sample originates from a study of identical twins (dated by TCRdb to the mid-2010s). Regarding the research as a whole: The study deep-sequenced TCR alpha and beta repertoires from monozygotic twins, unrelated adults of various ages and cord blood to test whether fetal clonotypes persist. To rule out contamination, replicate twin experiments were performed at different times with different library preparation protocols.

Relative to germline, V is 3 bases shorter and J is 7 bases shorter, with 14 bases between their ends. CDR1 and CDR2, looked up from the germline V gene, are KGHDR and SFDVKD. The CDR3 covers 14 residues, taking in both the cysteine and the phenylalanine. Left in the record is the CDR3 DNA by itself, 42 bases read in frame from the first base. Study-wide findings and limitations: In beta out-of-frame sequences, excess twin sharing was weaker, because having fewer shared sequences lowered the signal-to-noise ratio. Compared with coincidental sharing between unrelated individuals, out-of-frame TCR alpha sequences shared between twins had an excess of sequences with low generation probability. Invariant T cells such as MAIT and iNKT could partly confound zero-insertion analyses, though diverse VJ usage argued against this for most clonotypes. Conclusions relied on cross-sectional statistical analysis, since the same donors could not be followed over many years. Out-of-frame TCR alpha sharing in monozygotic twins was systematically underestimated by recombination models, whereas sharing between unrelated individuals was in agreement with the recombination models. Abundant cord blood beta clonotypes had fewer insertions, young adult naive repertoires showed a similar but weaker trend, and memory repertoires showed no such trend.

Every donor was a healthy Caucasian. Miltenyi CD45RO+ enrichment and human naive T-cell isolation kits were used to isolate memory (CD45RO+) and naive T cells from PBMC. Library preparation used 5' RACE. TCRdb records Illumina HiSeq 2000 as the sequencer. A universal primer binding site was added through template switching, and the final cDNA carried a unique molecular identifier so that TCR cDNA molecules could be counted accurately. Specific primers in the conserved constant-segment region were used to synthesize first-strand cDNA for the TCR alpha and beta chains. To control for contamination, each cDNA library was double barcoded with a SMART-Mk sample barcode plus Illumina barcodes. TruSeq adapter sequences and Illumina sample barcodes were added in two successive PCR steps. The TCR alpha and beta cDNA libraries were sequenced on the Illumina HiSeq platform using custom primers. As for the authors' bioinformatics: Unique molecular identifiers were extracted from raw reads with MiGEC, and CDR3 positions were determined with MiXCR. For each individual, recombination models were inferred using an EM algorithm with the repgenHMM and IGoR tools. Shared clonotypes were analyzed with the tcR package in R, and sharing was normalized by the product of cloneset sizes. To study raw recombination free of thymic and clonal selection effects, out-of-frame nonproductive sequences were analyzed. TCRdb handled the public reads itself, with Q25 trimming in fastp and clone calling in MiXCR, and kept productive beta chains. Under each unique CDR3 protein, matching rows form one entry showing the most common genes and DNA. The V and J calls here are based on TCRdb, not the publication. Across this sample there are fewer than 250,000 distinct CDR3 sequences, with around 9.6% seen only once. The ten largest clonotypes hold 4.5% to 5.5% of the sample.

What was sequenced was memory (CD45RO+) T cells sorted from blood. Reading the label with the study, this specimen's cell subset or site is: CD45RO+ enriched T cells. This TCR came from a woman younger than 30 in good health. This receptor chain uses TRBV24-1 and TRBJ1-2, with TRBD1 perhaps the D gene, on 6 matching bases. In nucleotide form, the sequence is TGTGCCACCAGTGATGGATTGGGGGGCAGTGGCTACACCTTC. This codes for CATSDGLGGSGYTF.